Below are 29 T cell receptor beta chains sequenced from a single sample in a study of identical twins. MiXCR was run by TCRdb on the 5' RACE reads, yielding one entry per CDR3 protein. The sample lists roughly 500,000 distinct CDR3 sequences, around 20% occurring once. These data were also filed under a second study, of T cells expressing NK-cell markers.

Sample: CD4+ T cells sorted from blood. These receptors all stem from a woman between 18 and 30 years old in good health.

This clonotype turned up a few times. V usage is TRBV10-3 and J usage is TRBJ2-3, with TRBD1 as a possible D gene (6 bases). The V gene lost 0 bases and the J gene lost 4 bases, with 14 bases spanning the gap. The CDR3 sequence is 16 residues long. The germline gives CDR1 ENHRY, CDR2 SYGVKD. CDR3 in DNA: TGTGCCATCAGTGAGTCCCCGTCAACAGGGTCAGATACGCAGTATTTT. This gives the protein CAISESPSTGSDTQYF.

J is TRBJ2-5 and V is TRBV20-1; no reliable D call. CDR3 length: 12 amino acids. Germline V CDR1 and CDR2: DFQATT, SNEGSKA (reference sequence). The V and J ends lost 8 bases and 2 bases respectively, with 12 bases between them. CDR3 in amino acids: CSQRASQETQYF. CDR3 nucleotides: TGCAGTCAACGGGCATCTCAAGAGACCCAGTACTTC.

This clonotype was detected ten times or more. The CDR3 nucleotides read TGCAGCGTTATCGACCCATCCTCTGGAAACACCATATATTTT. Its protein product is CSVIDPSSGNTIYF. The gene calls are TRBV29-1 and TRBJ1-3, with unresolved D. Trimming removed 5 bases from V and 0 bases from J, with 11 bases in between. The CDR3 length is 14 residues. Looked up from germline, CDR1 is SQVTM and CDR2 is ANQGSEA.

The chain combines TRBV7-8 with TRBJ2-3; 10 bases line up with TRBD2. V gave up 4 bases and J gave up 4 bases; unmatched junction bases: 8. Germline CDR1 is SGHVS and CDR2 is FQNEAQ. The CDR3 has 16 residues. The CDR3 is CASSSESSGRADTQYF. DNA for the CDR3: TGTGCCAGCAGCTCTGAGTCCAGCGGGAGGGCAGATACGCAGTATTTT. Variable domain in full (rest from reference TRBV7-8 and TRBJ2-3): GAGVSQSPRYKVAKRGQDVALRCDPISGHVSLFWYQQALGQGPEFLTYFQNEAQLDKSGLPSDRFFAERPEGSVSTLKIQRTQQEDSAVYLCASSSESSGRADTQYFGPGTRLTVL.

The rearrangement joins TRBV11-2 to TRBJ2-7; D is uncertain. V lost 0 bases and J lost 3, with 12 bases in between. Germline loops: CDR1 SGHAT, CDR2 FQNNGV. The CDR3 is made up of 15 amino acids. The CDR3: CASSLDPASFYEQYF. The DNA for the CDR3 is TGTGCCAGCAGCTTAGATCCGGCCTCGTTCTACGAGCAGTACTTC.

The chain employs TRBV7-2 and TRBJ1-2, with D possibly being TRBD1 (5 bases). This CDR3 comprises 13 residues. V was trimmed by 4 bases and J by 8 bases, leaving 14 bases between them. Germline V lookup: CDR1 SGHTA, CDR2 FQGNSA. CDR3 DNA sequence: TGTGCCAGCAGCTCGGGACCCAAAAGGGGCTACACCTTC. It is translated as CASSSGPKRGYTF.

This clonotype was detected a few times. The chain employs TRBV4-3 and TRBJ2-2; possibly TRBD2 for D (5 bases). In germline, CDR1 is LGHNA, CDR2 YSLEER. V lost 4 bases and J 3 bases, leaving 18 bases between the germline ends. The CDR3 has 17 amino acids. The CDR3 DNA follows: TGCGCCAGCAGCCCACAAGGCTTCGCGAGGGACACCGGGGAGCTGTTTTTT. Encoded protein: CASSPQGFARDTGELFF.

The J gene is TRBJ2-5, the V gene TRBV5-1, with a tentative D call TRBD1 (5 bases). Germline V gene sequence: CDR1 SGHRS, CDR2 YFSETQ. This CDR3 contains 14 residues. V was shortened by 4 bases and J by 4 bases, with 14 bases between the two germline ends. CDR3 region: CASSPQGVRETQYF. CDR3 nucleotide sequence: TGCGCCAGCAGCCCGCAAGGGGTCCGAGAGACCCAGTACTTC.

This clonotype came up many times. The chain combines TRBV2 with TRBJ1-5; D is unresolved. The length of the CDR3 is 14 residues. Per the germline V gene, CDR1 is SNHLY and CDR2 is FYNNEI. V was trimmed by 3 bases and J by 3 bases, leaving 9 bases between them. CDR3 sequence reads: CASSDPGNNQPQHF. In DNA form, the CDR3 reads TGTGCCAGCAGTGACCCGGGGAACAATCAGCCCCAGCATTTT.

In this sample, this clonotype turned up many times. The V gene is TRBV12-3 or TRBV12-4, the J gene TRBJ1-2, with a possible D match to TRBD1 (6 bases). This CDR3 comprises 14 residues. The V gene lost 5 bases and the J gene lost 8 bases, with 18 bases spanning the gap. CDR3 nucleotides: TGTGCCAGCAGTCCGAGATCCGGGACAAGGGGCTACACCTTC. Its protein product is CASSPRSGTRGYTF.

The table lists this clonotype with a few counts. This sequence joins TRBV20-1 and TRBJ2-1; D not certain. The CDR3 has 13 amino acids. CDR1 is DFQATT, CDR2 SNEGSKA, per germline (reference sequence). The V and J ends lost 4 bases and 2 bases respectively, with 9 bases between them. CDR3 nucleotides: TGCAGTGCTACGGAGTCCCCCTACAATGAGCAGTTCTTC. Translation gives CSATESPYNEQFF.

This clonotype was recorded a few times. The V gene is TRBV5-5, the J gene TRBJ2-7, with D possibly matching TRBD2 (6 bases). Germline V gene lookup returns CDR1 SGHKS and CDR2 YYEKEE (reference sequence). CDR3 length: 14 amino acids. The germline V and J ends were trimmed by 2 bases and 5 bases, with 14 bases remaining between them. The CDR3 nucleotides are TGTGCCAGCAGCTTTGTGGGCGGGATGAACGAGCAGTACTTC. It specifies CASSFVGGMNEQYF.

This clonotype came up a few times. This chain links TRBV5-6 with TRBJ2-1; no definite D call. The ends were cut back, 0 bases at V and 9 bases at J, with 10 bases in the middle. Germline CDR1 reads SGHDT; CDR2 reads YYEEEE. This CDR3 is built from 13 residues. For the CDR3, the DNA is TGTGCCAGCAGCTTGGCTATCATTATTGAGCAGTTCTTC. Its translation is CASSLAIIIEQFF. The whole variable domain, remainder taken from reference TRBV5-6 and TRBJ2-1, is DAGVTQSPTHLIKTRGQQVTLRCSPKSGHDTVSWYQQALGQGPQFIFQYYEEEERQRGNFPDRFSGHQFPNYSSELNVNALLLGDSALYLCASSLAIIIEQFFGPGTRLTVL.

The chain combines TRBV20-1 with TRBJ1-1, with D uncertain. Trimming left V 8 bases short and J 0 bases short, with 10 bases between. The CDR3 sequence is 12 residues long. The germline CDR1 and CDR2 sequences are DFQATT and SNEGSKA (reference sequence). The DNA for the CDR3 is TGCAGTCCAAGGACCGTGAACACTGAAGCTTTCTTT. Its protein is CSPRTVNTEAFF.

This chain links TRBV10-3 with TRBJ2-7; a weak D match, TRBD1 (5 bases). The CDR3 length is 14 residues. Between the trimmed V and J ends, which lost 4 bases and 4 bases, there was a span of 14 bases. Per germline, CDR1 ENHRY and CDR2 SYGVKD. CDR3 DNA: TGTGCCATCAGTGGACAGCCCCAACATTACGAGCAGTACTTC. Translation: CAISGQPQHYEQYF.

This clonotype came up a few times. The chain combines TRBV12-3 or TRBV12-4 with TRBJ1-5; no reliable D call. This CDR3 has 13 amino acids. Trimming removed 8 bases from V and 5 bases from J, with 13 bases in between. The CDR3 nucleotides read TGTGCCAGCTCACCCAGCAACCATCAGCCCCAGCATTTT. This sequence encodes CASSPSNHQPQHF.

This clonotype appeared many times. The V call is TRBV5-8, the J call TRBJ2-7; the D gene is possibly TRBD2 (5 bases). The CDR3 loop spans 17 amino acids. The germline gives CDR1 SGHTS, CDR2 YDEGEE. V lost 0 bases to trimming and J lost 9 bases, with 25 bases between them. The CDR3 DNA sequence: TGTGCCAGCAGCTTGGGAACGACTATTTCCCCAGACATGGGGCAGTACTTC. Its translation is CASSLGTTISPDMGQYF.

The V gene is TRBV7-2, the J gene TRBJ2-1, with D possibly being TRBD2 (6 bases). Trimming stripped 5 bases from V and 4 bases from J, with 18 bases between. CDR3 length equals 16 residues. Germline V gives CDR1 SGHTA, CDR2 FQGNSA. The CDR3 here is CASSPSPAGSYNEQFF. Here the CDR3 DNA reads TGTGCCAGCAGCCCCTCGCCAGCGGGTAGTTACAATGAGCAGTTCTTC. The full variable domain, in which reference TRBV7-2 and TRBJ2-1 provide the parts outside the CDR3, is GAGVSQSPSNKVTEKGKDVELRCDPISGHTALYWYRQSLGQGLEFLIYFQGNSAPDKSGLPSDRFSAERTGGSVSTLTIQRTQQEDSAVYLCASSPSPAGSYNEQFFGPGTRLTVL.

Concerning this clonotype: Mismatch with germline at one junction end may stem from a read error. J is TRBJ2-7 and V is TRBV20-1, with D possibly TRBD1 on 7 matching bases. This CDR3 has 20 residues. Germline V gene sequence: CDR1 DFQATT, CDR2 SNEGSKA (reference sequence). The CDR3 nucleotides are TGCTGTGCTAGAGATCTAGGGACTCGAGGGGGCGGGTGGCGTACCTACGAGCAGTACTTC. It translates to CCARDLGTRGGGWRTYEQYF.

This chain uses TRBV11-2 with TRBJ2-7; D ambiguous. Trimming cost V 5 bases and J 4 bases, with 21 bases left between them. Germline CDR1 reads SGHAT; CDR2 reads FQNNGV. CDR3 length equals 16 residues. The CDR3 here is CASSQRASEIVYEQYF. The CDR3 bases are TGTGCCAGCAGCCAACGGGCGTCGGAGATTGTGTACGAGCAGTACTTC.

This clonotype was seen more than once but under ten times. The rearrangement joins TRBV3-1 to TRBJ2-1; D is uncertain. The CDR3 contains 14 residues. Per germline, CDR1 LGHDT and CDR2 YNNKEL (reference sequence). The ends were cut back, 3 bases at V and 8 bases at J, with 14 bases in the middle. The CDR3 region is CASSHYQTGYEQFF. CDR3 nucleotide sequence: TGTGCCAGCAGCCATTATCAGACTGGATATGAGCAGTTCTTC.

The rearrangement links TRBV12-3 or TRBV12-4 to TRBJ1-2; 8 positions agree with TRBD1. The CDR3 sequence is 14 residues long. The ends lost 6 bases at V and 8 bases at J; junction bases unmatched: 11. The CDR3 bases are TGTGCCAGCAGCACGGGACAGGCCCTCGGGGGCTACACCTTC. Protein sequence: CASSTGQALGGYTF.

The CDR3 coding sequence is TGCAGTGCAGCTAGACTTCCAGGAAACTATGGCTACACCTTC. This encodes CSAARLPGNYGYTF. V gene TRBV20-1 combines with J gene TRBJ1-2; D not certain. This CDR3 region has 14 residues. Deletions cut 6 bases from V and 2 bases from J, with 16 bases between. CDR1 DFQATT and CDR2 SNEGSKA come from the germline V gene (reference sequence).

This sequence joins TRBV18 and TRBJ2-1; the D gene could be TRBD1 or TRBD2 (5 bases each). Germline V gene sequence: CDR1 KGHSH, CDR2 LQKENI. The CDR3 loop spans 12 amino acids. V lost 2 bases, J lost 9 bases, and 8 bases lay in between. The CDR3 nucleotides are TGTGCCAGCTCACCATCAGGGACTGAGCAGTTCTTC. As protein: CASSPSGTEQFF.

Many counts were recorded for this clonotype. The J gene is TRBJ2-5, the V gene TRBV29-1; either TRBD1 or TRBD2 may supply D (6 bases each). Looked up from germline, CDR1 is SQVTM and CDR2 is ANQGSEA. The CDR3 spans 10 residues. Trimming shortened V by 8 bases and J by 5 bases, and 9 bases separated the two germline ends. The CDR3 protein is CSSGAETQYF. CDR3 in DNA: TGCAGCTCGGGGGCGGAGACCCAGTACTTC.

This clonotype was counted between two and nine times. The chain links TRBV3-1 to TRBJ2-7; 13 bases match TRBD2. The CDR3 runs to 17 residues. V shed 6 bases, J shed 3 bases, and the junction held 11 bases outside the gene matches. Germline CDR1 LGHDT, CDR2 YNNKEL (reference sequence). CDR3 sequence: CASRHSTSGRALYEQYF. The CDR3 DNA sequence: TGTGCCAGCAGGCACTCTACTAGCGGGAGGGCCCTCTACGAGCAGTACTTC.

This chain links TRBV6-1 with TRBJ2-1; no firm D call. V lost 1 base and J lost 9, with 13 bases in between. The CDR3 has 14 residues. Germline V gene sequence: CDR1 MNHNS, CDR2 SASEGT. DNA of the CDR3: TGTGCCAGCAGTGAAGTTTTCGGGCGAGGTGAGCAGTTCTTC. Encoded protein: CASSEVFGRGEQFF.

This sequence joins TRBV7-2 and TRBJ2-3; D could derive from TRBD1 or TRBD2 (5 bases each). Deletions cut 5 bases from V and 4 bases from J, with 22 bases between. CDR3 length equals 17 residues. Germline V gene sequence: CDR1 SGHTA, CDR2 FQGNSA. CDR3 region: CASSLRGVQVGADTQYF. The CDR3 region has the DNA TGTGCCAGCAGCCTCCGGGGCGTTCAAGTGGGCGCAGATACGCAGTATTTT.

V usage is TRBV12-5 and J usage is TRBJ2-4, with 11 bases lining up with TRBD2. With V trimmed by 8 bases and J by 4 bases, 4 bases remained unmatched. In germline, CDR1 is LGHNT, CDR2 FRNRAP. The CDR3 sequence is 14 residues long. DNA of the CDR3: TGTGCTAGTAATGCTAGCGGGGGGAAAAACATTCAGTACTTC. Its translation is CASNASGGKNIQYF. Supplemented by reference TRBV12-5 and TRBJ2-4, the full variable domain reads DARVTQTPRHKVTEMGQEVTMRCQPILGHNTVFWYRQTMMQGLELLAYFRNRAPLDDSGMPKDRFSAEMPDATLATLKIQPSEPRDSAVYFCASNASGGKNIQYFGAGTRLSVL.